This T cell receptor (beta chain) was found in a study of read filtering for tumor transcriptome and immune sequencing. Study in general: Among patients, roughly 17 were male and approximately 15 female, aged roughly 47 to 90 (mean about 70). Broader study findings: Correlation between methods rose after single-read clonotypes were removed. Roughly four fifths of IR-seq clonotypes had one read, totaling around 3.4% of reads; RNA-seq: roughly 76% and 46%. Even smaller IR-seq throughput identified most shared clonotypes.

This clonotype was picked up one time. The antigen remains unidentified. A much larger clone sits a single nucleotide away, making a read error possible. The library was built from around 0.4 ug RNA with molecular barcoded adaptors for alpha/delta and beta/gamma chains. One entry per CDR3 protein results from TCRdb running MiXCR on the reads. The table shows more than 35,000 distinct CDR3 sequences, with roughly 13% occurring only once. The V gene lost 2 bases and the J gene lost 8 bases, with 14 bases spanning the gap. The CDR3 consists of 13 residues. CDR1 is SGHRS, CDR2 YFSETQ, per germline. Sequenced sample: a population of CD138-negative cells sorted from bone marrow. The TCR comes from a donor over 35 with multiple myeloma. This chain joins TRBV5-1 and TRBJ2-7; D is unresolved. The CDR3 here is CASSLTVNYKQYF. The CDR3 DNA follows: TGCGCCAGCAGCTTAACAGTGAATTACAAGCAGTACTTC.